This T cell receptor beta chain stems from a study of blood T cell repertoires in COVID-19. About the research overall: COVID-19 samples, acute and convalescent, were from the United States, Italy and Spain.

This clone is a singleton in its sample. The germline V and J ends were trimmed by 0 bases and 8 bases, with 18 bases remaining between them. Germline CDR1 reads SGHDT; CDR2 reads YYEEEE. This CDR3 has 16 amino acids. Under the authors' procedure: It was from reference gene primer amplification that nucleated cell counts were estimated. Profiled with immunoSEQ multiplex PCR; TCRdb holds only in-frame clones, not every one. V and J calls and clone size are copied from that table; D and trimming were computed from the DNA. The data hold under 45,000 clones, with more than 70% observed a single time. The sample comprised peripheral blood. V usage is TRBV5-6 and J usage is TRBJ2-1; maybe TRBD2 (5 bases). The receptor's source is a man in his 60s with acute or convalescent COVID-19. The CDR3 is CASSLAGSWVTDEQFF. CDR3 nucleotides: TGTGCCAGCAGCTTGGCTGGGAGCTGGGTTACTGATGAGCAGTTCTTC. The full variable domain, rest sourced from reference TRBV5-6 and TRBJ2-1, is DAGVTQSPTHLIKTRGQQVTLRCSPKSGHDTVSWYQQALGQGPQFIFQYYEEEERQRGNFPDRFSGHQFPNYSSELNVNALLLGDSALYLCASSLAGSWVTDEQFFGPGTRLTVL.